The sample holds one count of the clone carrying this T cell receptor (beta chain). The J segment lost 0 bases and the V segment lost 4 bases, leaving 12 bases of the junction unmatched. This CDR3 is built from 18 residues. Per the germline V gene, CDR1 is LGHDT and CDR2 is YNNKEL (reference sequence). This entry comes from a study of blood T cell repertoires in COVID-19. Study overall: Sites across the United States, Italy and Spain contributed samples from acute and convalescent COVID-19. Nucleic acid was either cDNA or gDNA, and it came from T cells, B-cell-depleted T cells, or PBMCs.

Study processing details: By means of reference gene primer amplification, nucleated cell counts were estimated. TCRdb keeps only in-frame clones here, not all; method: immunoSEQ multiplex PCR. The V and J calls and clone size are taken from that table; D and trimming were inferred from the DNA. Of over 200,000 clones detected, around four fifths appear once; the ten largest clones hold 5.7%. V gene TRBV3-1 (or the pseudogene TRBV3-2) combines with J gene TRBJ1-3, with TRBD1 matching over 7 bases. The source is an older man with acute or convalescent COVID-19. Sequenced: peripheral blood. CDR3 DNA sequence: TGTGCCAGCAGCCCCTATTTTGGGACAGCCCTCTCTGGAAACACCATATATTTT. This sequence encodes CASSPYFGTALSGNTIYF.